The present TCR beta chain was sequenced within a study of T cell repertoires in cytomegalovirus infection. This CDR3 region has 15 residues. The ends were cut back, 5 bases at V and 8 bases at J, with 18 bases in the middle. Germline CDR1 is MNHEY and CDR2 is SMNVEV (reference sequence). TCRdb processed the reads anew with MiXCR; each CDR3 protein has one entry. Counted here are 750,000 to 900,000 distinct CDR3 sequences, around 29% occurring once; the ten biggest clones make up under 15%. This clonotype was recorded at least ten times. Its antigen remains unknown. The sequenced sample was cultured CD8+ T cells from PBMCs, obtained from culture after CMV antigen stimulation. The chain joins TRBV27 to TRBJ1-4; TRBD1 might be the D (6 bases). This TCR was sampled from a human donor in good health (CMV status not recorded). Some clones in this sample may be carry-over from other donors' samples. In nucleotides, the CDR3 is TGTGCCAGCAGTAGAGCAGGGGATCCTTGGGAAAAACTGTTTTTT. Translated, it gives CASSRAGDPWEKLFF.